This T cell receptor beta chain originates from a study of shared clonotypes between healthy human individuals. CDR3 size: 14 residues. After removal of 5 bases from V and 5 bases from J, the junction contained 9 bases not matched to a gene. CDR1 is SGHTA and CDR2 is FQGNSA in the germline V gene. Without sorting, samples used about 90 million PBMCs for genomic DNA. The protocol was immunoSEQ multiplex PCR, while the TCRdb copy is restricted to in-frame clones and leaves out a portion. The table records 450,000 or so clones, roughly three quarters of them present only once. The J gene is TRBJ2-7, the V gene TRBV7-2, with 7 bases lining up with TRBD2. Sequencing was done on a sample of PBMCs. This TCR derives from a woman aged 40 to 50 in good health. Some clones in this sample may be carry-over from other donors' samples. The DNA for the CDR3 is TGTGCCAGCAGCCGGGGCGGGAGTAAGGACGAGCAGTACTTC. It codes for CASSRGGSKDEQYF.